Each of the 10 T cell receptor beta chains below was sequenced from the same sample in a study of T cell responses to AZD1222 COVID-19 vaccine. Profiling relied on immunoSEQ multiplex PCR, and the TCRdb table lists in-frame clones only, not all of them. The sample contains more than 150,000 clones, roughly 91% of which appear only once. The sample here was peripheral blood, taken on day 0 of AZD1222 vaccination. These receptors were collected from an adult in good health.

This clone has just one count. J is TRBJ2-1 and V is TRBV11-2; D may be TRBD1 (6 bases). Germline CDR1 reads SGHAT; CDR2 reads FQNNGV. V lost 10 bases and J 7 bases, leaving 20 bases between the germline ends. CDR3 size: 14 residues. The CDR3 DNA follows: TGTGCCACTTCGGACAGCCCTAGTAGGAATGAGCAGTTCTTC. Its protein product is CATSDSPSRNEQFF.

The chain employs TRBV6-5 and TRBJ1-2; D not certain. V lost 0 bases to trimming and J lost 1 base, with 12 bases between them. Per the germline V gene, CDR1 is MNHEY and CDR2 is SVGAGI. The CDR3 has 16 amino acids. Here the CDR3 reads CASSYSSGQINYGYTF. The CDR3, as DNA: TGTGCCAGCAGTTACTCGAGTGGTCAGATTAACTATGGCTACACCTTC.

V usage is TRBV27 and J usage is TRBJ2-1, with 8 positions matching TRBD1. CDR1 MNHEY and CDR2 SMNVEV come from the germline V gene (reference sequence). With V trimmed by 4 bases and J by 9 bases, 11 bases remained unmatched. The CDR3 sequence is 15 residues long. The CDR3 here is CASSSAGGLSLEQFF. The CDR3 DNA reads as TGTGCCAGCAGTTCAGCAGGGGGCCTGAGCCTTGAGCAGTTCTTC.

The chain carries TRBV5-1 and TRBJ2-1; D is ambiguous. With 1 base removed from V and 14 bases from J, the gap between germline ends came to 19 bases. This CDR3 comprises 14 residues. CDR1 is SGHRS and CDR2 is YFSETQ in the germline V gene. The CDR3 loop reads CASSLLGGVEDEFF. The CDR3 nucleotides read TGCGCCAGCAGCTTGCTTGGCGGAGTGGAAGACGAGTTCTTC. Supplemented by reference TRBV5-1 and TRBJ2-1, the full variable domain reads KAGVTQTPRYLIKTRGQQVTLSCSPISGHRSVSWYQQTPGQGLQFLFEYFSETQRNKGNFPGRFSGRQFSNSRSEMNVSTLELGDSALYLCASSLLGGVEDEFFGPGTRLTVL.

The chain carries TRBV28 and TRBJ2-3; 7 bases line up with TRBD2. Germline V CDR1 and CDR2: MDHEN, SYDVKM. The CDR3 consists of 17 residues. The J segment lost 4 bases and the V segment lost 4 bases, leaving 14 bases of the junction unmatched. The CDR3 nucleotides read TGTGCCAGCAGTTACCCCTTTTTAGCGGGTTTCTCAGATACGCAGTATTTT. As protein: CASSYPFLAGFSDTQYF. The full variable domain, rest sourced from reference TRBV28 and TRBJ2-3, is DVKVTQSSRYLVKRTGEKVFLECVQDMDHENMFWYRQDPGLGLRLIYFSYDVKMKEKGDIPEGYSVSREKKERFSLILESASTNQTSMYLCASSYPFLAGFSDTQYFGPGTRLTVL.

This sequence joins TRBV4-1 and TRBJ1-1; unclear D gene. Germline lookup yields CDR1 MGHRA and CDR2 YSYEKL. The length of the CDR3 is 16 residues. Trimming cost V 6 bases and J 0 bases, with 17 bases left between them. Here the CDR3 DNA reads TGCGCCAGCAGGTTGAGTCGATGGGGTTTGAACACTGAAGCTTTCTTT. Protein: CASRLSRWGLNTEAFF.

The CDR3 nucleotides are TGTGCCACCGGGCAGCGGGGACACACAGATACGCAGTATTTT. Protein: CATGQRGHTDTQYF. The J gene is TRBJ2-3, the V gene TRBV13, with a possible D match to TRBD2 (7 bases). Germline CDR1 PRHDT, CDR2 FYEKMQ (reference sequence). The V end lost 10 bases, the J end lost 2 bases, and 16 bases lay between the germline ends. CDR3 length equals 14 residues.

V is TRBV6-5 and J is TRBJ2-7; the match to TRBD1 covers 10 bases. V lost 2 bases, J lost 2 bases, and 6 bases stayed unmatched. Germline values: CDR1 MNHEY, CDR2 SVGAGI. There are 16 residues in the CDR3. The CDR3 region is CASSYRDRGDPYEQYF. CDR3 nucleotides: TGTGCCAGCAGTTACCGGGACAGGGGAGACCCCTACGAGCAGTACTTC.

CDR3 bases: TGCAGCGTTGTCAACGCGGACTACAATGAGCAGTTCTTC. This sequence encodes CSVVNADYNEQFF. The V call is TRBV29-1, the J call TRBJ2-1; no firm D call. The V end was cut by 4 bases, the J end by 3 bases, with 10 bases between. There are 13 residues in the CDR3. Germline values: CDR1 SQVTM, CDR2 ANQGSEA.

J is TRBJ2-7 and V is TRBV28, with 8 bases lining up with TRBD2. The V and J ends lost 5 bases and 0 bases, in that order; junction bases with no gene match: 3. Germline CDR1 and CDR2: MDHEN and SYDVKM. This CDR3 has 14 amino acids. CDR3 residues: CASSAGGSSYEQYF. The CDR3 DNA sequence: TGTGCCAGCAGTGCGGGGGGAAGCTCCTACGAGCAGTACTTC.